A single sample is the source of the 12 T cell receptor beta chains below, sequenced in a study of naive and memory T cell subsets. Both TRBC1 and TRBC2 were covered by a beta constant-region primer of two equimolar oligonucleotides. The ligated cDNA underwent four PCR rounds using SP2 and nested alpha and beta constant-region primers. A single record per CDR3 protein comes from TCRdb applying MiXCR to the UMI-ligation and nested PCR reads. The repertoire holds 130,000 or so distinct CDR3 sequences, with around 35% as singletons. The sequencing sample was made of central memory CD4+ T cells from blood. The receptors derive from a human donor in good health.

This chain's CDR3 is CSADRDGAGNEQYF. The CDR3 coding sequence is TGCAGTGCCGACAGGGACGGCGCGGGGAACGAGCAGTACTTC. The chain recombines TRBV20-1 with TRBJ2-7; possible D gene TRBD1, 7 bases. The CDR3 runs 14 residues. Germline V gene data show CDR1 as DFQATT and CDR2 as SNEGSKA (reference sequence). The V end lost 6 bases, the J end lost 5 bases, and 20 bases lay between the germline ends.

The chain uses TRBV6-5 and TRBJ1-4; the match to TRBD1 covers 7 bases. CDR1 and CDR2 (germline): MNHEY, SVGAGI. Trimming took 2 bases from V and 1 from J; bases not matched to a gene: 4. The CDR3 contains 16 residues. CDR3 sequence reads: CASSYTYRGTNEKLFF. The CDR3 region has the DNA TGTGCCAGCAGTTACACCTACAGGGGAACTAATGAAAAACTGTTTTTT.

The sample holds many counts of this clonotype. The chain couples TRBV29-1 to TRBJ2-7, with a possible D match to TRBD1 (5 bases). V dropped 1 base and J dropped 2 bases, with 9 bases sitting between them. The germline V gene encodes CDR1 SQVTM and CDR2 ANQGSEA. This CDR3 region has 13 residues. CDR3 protein: CSVEAQGTYEQYF. The CDR3 bases are TGCAGCGTTGAAGCCCAGGGTACCTACGAGCAGTACTTC.

The genes are TRBV29-1 and TRBJ2-4, with a possible D match to TRBD2 (6 bases). The V end lost 3 bases, the J end lost 1 base, and 19 bases lay between the germline ends. Looked up from germline, CDR1 is SQVTM and CDR2 is ANQGSEA. CDR3 length equals 17 residues. The CDR3 region has the DNA TGCAGCGTTGACGGCGGCGGAGGGATGATGGCCAAAAACATTCAGTACTTC. It encodes CSVDGGGGMMAKNIQYF. The full variable domain, in which reference TRBV29-1 and TRBJ2-4 provide the parts outside the CDR3, is SAVISQKPSRDICQRGTSLTIQCQVDSQVTMMFWYRQQPGQSLTLIATANQGSEATYESGFVIDKFPISRPNLTFSTLTVSNMSPEDSSIYLCSVDGGGGMMAKNIQYFGAGTRLSVL.

V is TRBV12-3 or TRBV12-4 and J is TRBJ1-1; a possible D gene is TRBD1 (6 bases). This CDR3 is built from 14 residues. V was trimmed by 3 bases and J by 7 bases, leaving 15 bases between them. The CDR3 sequence: CASSLRQALNEAFF. DNA for the CDR3: TGTGCCAGCAGTTTGCGACAGGCCTTAAATGAAGCTTTCTTT.

This clonotype was observed once. J is TRBJ2-7 and V is TRBV6-2 or TRBV6-3, with 7 bases that match TRBD1. V lost 5 bases and J lost 6; bases outside the gene matches: 7. Germline V lookup: CDR1 MNHEY, CDR2 SVGEGT. The CDR3 has 13 residues. The CDR3 reads CASSTRDRSEQYF. CDR3 in DNA: TGTGCCAGCAGTACCCGGGACAGAAGCGAGCAGTACTTC.

This clonotype rates as medium-sized. The genes are TRBV6-2 or TRBV6-3 and TRBJ2-1, with 8 bases identical to TRBD2. Germline V gene data show CDR1 as MNHEY and CDR2 as SVGEGT. This CDR3 spans 12 amino acids. V gave up 1 base and J gave up 15 bases; unmatched junction bases: 5. This chain's CDR3 is CASSYYGTSLFF. CDR3 nucleotide sequence: TGTGCCAGCAGTTACTACGGGACTAGTCTGTTCTTC.

J is TRBJ2-1 and V is TRBV5-6, with D possibly being TRBD1 (6 bases). The CDR3 sequence is 14 residues long. V shed 1 base and J shed 1 base, with 6 bases lying between them. Germline V gene sequence: CDR1 SGHDT, CDR2 YYEEEE. CDR3 bases: TGTGCCAGCAGCTTGACAGGGTCCTACAATGAGCAGTTCTTC. Protein sequence: CASSLTGSYNEQFF.

This chain links TRBV7-2 with TRBJ2-7; a weak D match, TRBD1 (5 bases). V gave up 4 bases and J gave up 2 bases, with 12 bases separating them. Germline V gene data show CDR1 as SGHTA and CDR2 as FQGNSA. The CDR3 is 14 amino acids. The CDR3 DNA reads TGTGCCAGCAGCTATACAGGCCTGACCTACGAGCAGTACTTC. This sequence encodes CASSYTGLTYEQYF.

The chain employs TRBV20-1 and TRBJ2-5; D gene unclear. The length of the CDR3 is 13 residues. Per germline, CDR1 DFQATT and CDR2 SNEGSKA (reference sequence). Trimming left V 5 bases short and J 7 bases short, with 17 bases between. The DNA of the CDR3 is TGCAGTGCTCTTAACCGGGCCAGGTGGACCCAGTACTTC. Its protein product is CSALNRARWTQYF.

This chain links TRBV6-2 or TRBV6-3 with TRBJ2-1, with D possibly being TRBD2 (5 bases). V lost 8 bases and J lost 9, with 20 bases in between. The CDR3 runs 14 residues. Germline lookup yields CDR1 MNHEY and CDR2 SVGEGT. CDR3 DNA sequence: TGTGCCAGCCGGGATAACCGGCAAGGGAGTGAGCAGTTCTTC. It codes for CASRDNRQGSEQFF.

This chain joins TRBV29-1 and TRBJ2-5; unclear D gene. V shed 4 bases and J shed 0 bases, with 6 bases lying between them. CDR3 length: 12 amino acids. Germline V lookup: CDR1 SQVTM, CDR2 ANQGSEA. The CDR3 protein is CSVGLNQETQYF. The CDR3 DNA reads TGCAGCGTTGGACTGAACCAAGAGACCCAGTACTTC.